The present T cell receptor (beta chain) was sequenced within a study of T cells in women clearing cervical HPV infection. About the study: HLA type could not be excluded as a confounder.

immunoSEQ multiplex PCR used an average of 1200 ng genomic DNA. Method: immunoSEQ multiplex PCR; TCRdb's copy keeps in-frame clones and lacks some. This sample carries about 30,000 clones, with under 3.5% going to the ten biggest clones. Comments on this clone: The antigen remains unidentified. The read finishes 3 residues shy of the CDR3 end, and the germline J gene is used to complete it.

The junction had 3 bases not matched to a gene; V was cut back by 4 bases and J by 2 bases. CDR3 length: 14 amino acids. Germline CDR1 reads DFQATT; CDR2 reads SNEGSKA (reference sequence). Study-wide findings and caveats: CIN3+ cases had significantly higher TCR repertoire richness than controls, but evenness did not differ. Combining TCR richness with V gene abundances gave roughly 0.84 AUC.

Sample: blood buffy coat. The V call is TRBV20-1, the J call TRBJ1-3, with 9 bases matching TRBD1. This TCR derives from a woman between 18 and 75 years old with a cervical HPV16 infection that either progressed to CIN3+ or cleared (not recorded which). The part of the CDR3 DNA that was read is TGCAGTGCTACACAGGGGGCCGCTGGAAACACC. This codes for CSATQGAAGNT. The CDR3 in its entirety is CSATQGAAGNTIYF.